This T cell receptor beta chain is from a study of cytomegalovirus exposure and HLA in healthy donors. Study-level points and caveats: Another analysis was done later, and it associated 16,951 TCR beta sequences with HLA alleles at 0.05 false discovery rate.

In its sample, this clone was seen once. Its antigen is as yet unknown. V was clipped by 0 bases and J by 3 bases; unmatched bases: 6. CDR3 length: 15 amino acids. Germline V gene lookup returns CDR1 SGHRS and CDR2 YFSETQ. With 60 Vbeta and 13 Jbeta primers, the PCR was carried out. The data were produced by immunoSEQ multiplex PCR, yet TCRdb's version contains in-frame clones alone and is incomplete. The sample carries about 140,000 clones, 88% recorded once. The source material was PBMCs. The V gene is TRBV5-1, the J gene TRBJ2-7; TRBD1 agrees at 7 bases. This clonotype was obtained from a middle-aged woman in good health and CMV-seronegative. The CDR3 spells CASSLEGTENYEQYF. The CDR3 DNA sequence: TGCGCCAGCAGCTTGGAGGGGACAGAAAACTACGAGCAGTACTTC. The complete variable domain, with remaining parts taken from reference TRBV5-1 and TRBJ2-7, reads KAGVTQTPRYLIKTRGQQVTLSCSPISGHRSVSWYQQTPGQGLQFLFEYFSETQRNKGNFPGRFSGRQFSNSRSEMNVSTLELGDSALYLCASSLEGTENYEQYFGPGTRLTVT.